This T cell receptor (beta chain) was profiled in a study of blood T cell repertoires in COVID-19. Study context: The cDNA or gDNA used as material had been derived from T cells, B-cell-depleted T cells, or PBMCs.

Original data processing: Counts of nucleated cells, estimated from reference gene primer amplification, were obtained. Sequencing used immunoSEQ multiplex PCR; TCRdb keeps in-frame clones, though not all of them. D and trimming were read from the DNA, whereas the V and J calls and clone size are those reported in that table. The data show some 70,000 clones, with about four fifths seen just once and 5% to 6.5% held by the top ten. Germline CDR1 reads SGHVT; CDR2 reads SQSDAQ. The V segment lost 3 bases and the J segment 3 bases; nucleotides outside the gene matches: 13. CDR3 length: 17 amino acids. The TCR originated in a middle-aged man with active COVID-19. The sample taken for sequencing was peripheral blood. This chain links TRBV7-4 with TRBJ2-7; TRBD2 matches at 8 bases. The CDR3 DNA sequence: TGTGCCAGCAGCTTTCTCCCCTCCGAGCGGGAGTACTACGAGCAGTACTTC. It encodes CASSFLPSEREYYEQYF.